The 7 T cell receptor beta chains given below trace back to one sample, sequenced in a study of T cell clusters in autoimmune cytopenias. TRB was amplified by touch-down multiplex PCR, primer pools A and B combined. TCRdb re-called the multiplex PCR reads; every CDR3 protein appears as one record, without DNA. Its listing shows around 5,400 distinct CDR3 sequences. Roughly 38,000 genome equivalents of blood DNA were amplified for TRB. This sample was also put to use in a study of T cell repertoires in aging, cancer and after chemotherapy.

The sequenced material came from peripheral blood. Every receptor here comes from a human donor in good health.

According to its frequency, this clonotype is medium-sized. V and J are TRBV29-1 and TRBJ1-2; TCRdb gives TRBD1 as the D gene, but with no DNA this cannot be confirmed. Germline V gene data show CDR1 as SQVTM and CDR2 as ANQGSEA. The CDR3 consists of 13 residues. The CDR3 loop reads CSATGTGKGGYTF.

This clonotype is deemed medium-sized (0.01 to 0.1%) by its frequency. The V gene is TRBV29-1, the J gene TRBJ2-7; as DNA is missing, the TRBD1 call by TCRdb cannot be tested. CDR3 length: 15 amino acids. CDR1 is SQVTM and CDR2 is ANQGSEA in the germline V gene. The CDR3 region is CSVEVAPGQAYEQYF.

CDR3 in amino acids: CASSKYHGTQTKTQYF. The chain carries TRBV5-4 and TRBJ2-5; lacking DNA, the TRBD2 call made by TCRdb goes unchecked. CDR1 is SGHNT, CDR2 YYREEE, per germline (reference sequence). CDR3 length: 16 residues.

This clonotype is deemed medium-sized by its frequency. The chain uses TRBV15 and TRBJ2-3; TCRdb gives TRBD1 as the D gene, but with no DNA this cannot be confirmed. The CDR3 sequence is 15 residues long. Germline lookup yields CDR1 LNHNV and CDR2 YYDKDF (reference sequence). Here the CDR3 reads CATSRDGGGTDTQYF. Filled out from reference TRBV15 and TRBJ2-3, the complete variable domain reads DAMVIQNPRYQVTQFGKPVTLSCSQTLNHNVMYWYQQKSSQAPKLLFHYYDKDFNNEADTPDNFQSRRPNTSFCFLDIRSPGLGDTAMYLCATSRDGGGTDTQYFGPGTRLTVL.

The chain couples TRBV20-1 to TRBJ2-3. The CDR3 runs 12 residues. Germline CDR1 DFQATT, CDR2 SNEGSKA (reference sequence). The CDR3 reads CSARDGPDTQYF.

Measured by frequency, this clonotype is medium-sized. V usage is TRBV19 and J usage is TRBJ2-6; the TCRdb call, TRBD1, lacks DNA for checking. Germline assignment: CDR1 LNHDA and CDR2 SQIVND (reference sequence). The CDR3 runs 15 residues. This chain's CDR3 is CASSIWGAGANVLTF.

V and J are TRBV7-2 and TRBJ2-6; TCRdb lists TRBD1, though no DNA is available to test this call. The CDR3 totals 17 residues. Per the germline V gene, CDR1 is SGHTA and CDR2 is FQGNSA. The chain's CDR3 is CASSLEGQGAGANVLTF.